The next 16 T cell receptor beta chains were all read from a single sample in a study of post-analysis software for immune sequencing data (dated by TCRdb to between 2014 and 2016). General conclusions and limits of the study: Patients showed significantly higher frequencies than controls for about five TRBV segments, among them TRBV5-6, TRBV5-1 and TRBV20-1.

No antigen has been identified for these receptors. Library preparation was by PCR. Sequencing took place on an Illumina HiSeq 2500. Unique molecular identifiers were incorporated into TCR beta cDNA libraries to reduce PCR and sequencing biases. TCRdb reprocessed the public reads (quality trimming at Q25 with fastp, clone calling with MiXCR) and kept in-frame beta chains. Every entry covers one CDR3 protein and lists the most common genes and DNA from its rows. The sample table contains roughly 540,000 distinct CDR3 sequences; only one count was recorded for approximately 31% of them. The ten most abundant clones make up 6% of the sample. Specimen: blood. The receptors here all came from a girl younger than 18 with multiple sclerosis.

This clonotype appeared a few times. The rearrangement joins TRBV5-1 to TRBJ2-5, with TRBD1 identical over 8 bases. Germline V CDR1 and CDR2: SGHRS, YFSETQ. V gave up 3 bases and J gave up 2 bases; unmatched junction bases: 6. The CDR3 extends over 15 amino acids. The CDR3 bases are TGCGCCAGCAGCTACGACAGGGGACAGCAAGAGACCCAGTACTTC. As protein: CASSYDRGQQETQYF.

In its sample, this clonotype was seen a few times. The V gene is TRBV4-1, the J gene TRBJ2-1; D may match TRBD1 or TRBD2 (5 bases each). Germline loops: CDR1 MGHRA, CDR2 YSYEKL. The CDR3 contains 17 residues. V lost 0 bases and J 2 bases, leaving 14 bases between the germline ends. CDR3: CASSQEMTGAAYNEQFF. DNA of the CDR3: TGCGCCAGCAGCCAAGAGATGACCGGGGCGGCCTACAATGAGCAGTTCTTC.

This clonotype was observed many times. The chain combines TRBV7-2 with TRBJ2-6; D may be TRBD2 (5 bases). Trimming removed 2 bases at V and 2 bases at J, with 16 bases between. The CDR3 extends over 18 amino acids. Germline-derived CDR1 and CDR2 are SGHTA and FQGNSA. CDR3 DNA: TGTGCCAGCAGCTTAAATCTGCGCCGGCGGGCTGGGGCCAACGTCCTGACTTTC. Protein product: CASSLNLRRRAGANVLTF.

This chain links TRBV10-3 with TRBJ2-5; 9 positions match TRBD1. The trim removed 6 bases at V and 2 bases at J, leaving 4 bases unmatched. The CDR3 sequence is 14 residues long. Germline values: CDR1 ENHRY, CDR2 SYGVKD. The CDR3: CAISWTGEQETQYF. CDR3 DNA sequence: TGTGCCATCAGCTGGACAGGGGAGCAAGAGACCCAGTACTTC.

The chain combines TRBV20-1 with TRBJ1-5, with 7 bases lining up with TRBD1. Germline V gene lookup returns CDR1 DFQATT and CDR2 SNEGSKA (reference sequence). V was pared by 0 bases and J by 0 bases, with 20 bases of the junction left unmatched. This CDR3 region has 21 residues. The DNA for the CDR3 is TGCAGTGCTAGAGATCCCTCAAAAAGGGGGCCACCGATTTTTAGCAATCAGCCCCAGCATTTT. Protein sequence: CSARDPSKRGPPIFSNQPQHF.

This clonotype was observed a handful of times. Germline and junction disagree at one end, which may indicate a read error. The CDR3 loop is CASSLARDYEQYF. The CDR3 DNA follows: TGTGCCAGCAGCTTAGCGAGAGACTACGAGCAGTACTTC. V usage is TRBV5-1 and J usage is TRBJ2-7, with D perhaps TRBD2 (5 bases). The CDR3 is 13 amino acids. The V gene's germline CDR1 is SGHRS and CDR2 YFSETQ.

This clonotype was picked up a small number of times. The V gene is TRBV25-1, the J gene TRBJ1-2; TRBD1 matches at 7 bases. The CDR3 length is 14 residues. Germline V gene sequence: CDR1 MGHDK, CDR2 SYGVNS. Germline trimming cut 1 base from V and 4 bases from J; bases unmatched to any gene: 3. The CDR3 is CASSEWTGGYGYTF. Here the CDR3 DNA reads TGTGCCAGCAGTGAATGGACAGGCGGCTATGGCTACACCTTC.

The table lists this clonotype with a count of one. This chain connects TRBV20-1 to TRBJ1-5; 8 bases are shared with TRBD1. Germline V gene data show CDR1 as DFQATT and CDR2 as SNEGSKA (reference sequence). The CDR3 consists of 15 residues. J was trimmed by 2 bases and V by 0 bases; bases with no gene match: 3. This CDR3 is CSARDPRGRNQPQHF. The CDR3 coding sequence is TGCAGTGCTAGAGATCCCAGGGGGCGCAATCAGCCCCAGCATTTT.

This clonotype was found a few times. The chain combines TRBV28 with TRBJ2-3; D is ambiguous. Germline CDR1 and CDR2: MDHEN and SYDVKM. This CDR3 has 13 amino acids. CDR3: CASKVQPTDTQYF. Written as DNA, the CDR3 is TGTGCTTCGAAAGTCCAACCCACAGATACGCAGTATTTT.

The chain links TRBV20-1 to TRBJ1-5; possibly TRBD1 for D (6 bases). Germline values: CDR1 DFQATT, CDR2 SNEGSKA (reference sequence). Between the trimmed V and J ends, which lost 1 base and 0 bases, there was a span of 10 bases. This CDR3 has 15 residues. CDR3 DNA sequence: TGCAGTGCTAGAGTCGGGACATATAGCAATCAGCCCCAGCATTTT. It translates to CSARVGTYSNQPQHF.

This clonotype was detected a few times. The V call is TRBV6-5, the J call TRBJ2-5, with 8 bases identical to TRBD1. Germline V gene sequence: CDR1 MNHEY, CDR2 SVGAGI. V was clipped by 5 bases and J by 1 base; unmatched bases: 3. The CDR3 spans 14 residues. The CDR3 DNA reads as TGTGCCAGCAGTGCAGGGGGCTTCCAAGAGACCCAGTACTTC. Its translation: CASSAGGFQETQYF.

In this sample, this clonotype turned up a few times. V is TRBV20-1 and J is TRBJ2-1; D call uncertain. V was trimmed by 2 bases and J by 0 bases, leaving 11 bases between them. Looked up from germline, CDR1 is DFQATT and CDR2 is SNEGSKA (reference sequence). This CDR3 spans 15 amino acids. The CDR3 nucleotides read TGCAGTGCTAGACCCCCTATTAGCTCCTACAATGAGCAGTTCTTC. This codes for CSARPPISSYNEQFF.

This clonotype was seen a few times. The V gene is TRBV20-1, the J gene TRBJ2-7, with TRBD1 matching 7 bases. The junction had 12 bases not matched to a gene; V was cut back by 1 base and J by 3 bases. This CDR3 is 16 amino acids long. Germline V gene lookup returns CDR1 DFQATT and CDR2 SNEGSKA (reference sequence). As DNA, the CDR3 is TGCAGTGCTAGAGCGCCCCGACAGGGTTGGGACTACGAGCAGTACTTC. Its protein is CSARAPRQGWDYEQYF.

This clonotype was counted only a few times. The chain employs TRBV27 and TRBJ2-3; 11 bases match TRBD2. Germline V gene lookup returns CDR1 MNHEY and CDR2 SMNVEV (reference sequence). The trim removed 5 bases at V and 2 bases at J, leaving 6 bases unmatched. The CDR3 length is 16 residues. The CDR3 sequence: CASSTPGLADTDTQYF. The CDR3 DNA reads TGTGCCAGCAGTACCCCGGGACTAGCGGACACAGATACGCAGTATTTT.

Worth noting for this clonotype: A much larger clone lies one base from this, so it may be a read error. This chain connects TRBV9 to TRBJ2-1; perhaps TRBD2 as D (6 bases). The CDR3 consists of 14 residues. Trimming left V 3 bases short and J 10 bases short, with 17 bases between. Germline V gives CDR1 SGDLS, CDR2 YYNGEE. CDR3 nucleotide sequence: TGTGCCAGCAGCGCCGGGACTGGTACCTACGAGCAGTTCTTC. It codes for CASSAGTGTYEQFF.

The genes are TRBV7-9 and TRBJ1-2; D is unclear. The CDR3 has 16 residues. CDR1 is SEHNR, CDR2 FQNEAQ, per germline (reference sequence). V was clipped by 6 bases and J by 0 bases, with 17 bases between them. The CDR3 bases are TGTGCCAGCAGTTCCGACTTCCACTTCCCTAACTATGGCTACACCTTC. Amino acid sequence: CASSSDFHFPNYGYTF.